Below, 13 T cell receptor beta chains from the same sample are listed, as sequenced in a study of blood T cell repertoires in COVID-19. The assay was immunoSEQ multiplex PCR, and TCRdb's table has in-frame clones only and misses some. The profile covers roughly 32,000 clones, with 75% appearing a single time and approximately 14% taken by the ten largest. The sequenced sample consisted of peripheral blood. These receptors were collected from a man older than 75 with active or convalescent COVID-19.

The chain joins TRBV5-4 to TRBJ1-4; 9 bases align to TRBD1. This CDR3 is 16 amino acids long. V was pared by 2 bases and J by 8 bases, with 10 bases of the junction left unmatched. The germline V gene has CDR1 SGHNT and CDR2 YYREEE (reference sequence). CDR3 bases: TGTGCCAGCAGCTTAATATGGGACAGGGAGGGGGAAAAACTGTTTTTT. Its protein product is CASSLIWDREGEKLFF.

The J gene is TRBJ2-5, the V gene TRBV5-4, with D possibly matching TRBD2 (5 bases). Germline-derived CDR1 and CDR2 are SGHNT and YYREEE (reference sequence). CDR3 size: 13 residues. V shed 4 bases and J shed 2 bases, with 9 bases lying between them. The CDR3 DNA follows: TGTGCCAGCAGCCGGGAAAGTCAAGAGACCCAGTACTTC. This sequence encodes CASSRESQETQYF.

This clone was observed a few times. The chain is built from TRBV6-1 and TRBJ2-7, with a weak D call TRBD2 (5 bases). The CDR3 is 14 residues long. Per germline, CDR1 MNHNS and CDR2 SASEGT. V was shortened by 1 base and J by 4 bases, with 11 bases between the two germline ends. This CDR3 is CASSEVGDRYEQYF. CDR3 nucleotides: TGTGCCAGCAGTGAAGTCGGGGATCGGTACGAGCAGTACTTC.

This chain joins TRBV7-9 and TRBJ1-1; D possibly corresponds to TRBD1 (6 bases). The V gene's germline CDR1 is SEHNR and CDR2 FQNEAQ (reference sequence). The CDR3 runs 14 residues. V lost 5 bases to trimming and J lost 4 bases, with 14 bases between them. The CDR3 DNA reads as TGTGCCAGCAGCAAAGCAGGGGTTGTCACTGAAGCTTTCTTT. This sequence encodes CASSKAGVVTEAFF.

The J gene is TRBJ2-1, the V gene TRBV10-3; the match to TRBD2 covers 11 bases. Germline loops: CDR1 ENHRY, CDR2 SYGVKD. V was clipped by 10 bases and J by 5 bases; unmatched bases: 7. The CDR3 has 14 residues. CDR3 sequence (DNA): TGTGCCACATATAGCGGGAGGGACAACAATGAGCAGTTCTTC. This sequence encodes CATYSGRDNNEQFF.

The chain has TRBV6-5 and TRBJ2-7; 10 nucleotides line up with TRBD2. V was clipped by 0 bases and J by 2 bases; unmatched bases: 4. CDR1 is MNHEY and CDR2 is SVGAGI in the germline V gene. This CDR3 comprises 16 residues. The CDR3: CASSYSIGLAAYEQYF. The CDR3 DNA sequence: TGTGCCAGCAGTTACTCGATCGGACTAGCGGCCTACGAGCAGTACTTC.

The chain couples TRBV10-3 to TRBJ2-7; 11 bases fit TRBD1. Trimming removed 4 bases from V and 3 bases from J; junction bases left unmatched: 2. The CDR3 spans 14 residues. CDR1 and CDR2 from the germline V gene are ENHRY and SYGVKD. CDR3 nucleotides: TGTGCCATCAGTGTTGGGACAGGGGGCTACGAGCAGTACTTC. Translation: CAISVGTGGYEQYF.

V and J are TRBV2 and TRBJ1-2; D may be TRBD1 (6 bases). This CDR3 has 13 amino acids. The V gene's germline CDR1 is SNHLY and CDR2 FYNNEI. Trimming stripped 6 bases from V and 4 bases from J, with 12 bases between. The CDR3 is CASRSRDTYGYTF. DNA for the CDR3: TGTGCCAGCAGAAGCCGGGACACCTATGGCTACACCTTC.

In this sample, this clone turned up once. This rearrangement joins TRBV19 to TRBJ1-2; D might be TRBD1 (5 bases). Trimming took off 5 bases at V and 3 bases at J, with 19 bases between the two ends. The CDR3 is made up of 16 amino acids. The V gene's germline CDR1 is LNHDA and CDR2 SQIVND (reference sequence). The CDR3 loop is CASSPIPGTPHYGYTF. CDR3 in DNA: TGTGCCAGTAGTCCGATACCCGGGACTCCGCACTATGGCTACACCTTC. Based on the CDR3 plus reference TRBV19 and TRBJ1-2, the full variable domain is DGGITQSPKYLFRKEGQNVTLSCEQNLNHDAMYWYRQDPGQGLRLIYYSQIVNDFQKGDIAEGYSVSREKKESFPLTVTSAQKNPTAFYLCASSPIPGTPHYGYTFGSGTRLTVV.

The J gene is TRBJ1-2, the V gene TRBV9; D gene unclear. Germline values: CDR1 SGDLS, CDR2 YYNGEE. CDR3 length: 17 amino acids. With 3 bases removed from V and 3 bases from J, the gap between germline ends came to 21 bases. The DNA of the CDR3 is TGTGCCAGCAGCGCAGAACCTGAAGACACCCTATACTATGGCTACACCTTC. Protein sequence: CASSAEPEDTLYYGYTF.

To note about this clone: An end of the junction does not agree with germline; a read error may underlie this. The chain is built from TRBV2 and TRBJ2-1; 8 nucleotides match TRBD2. The CDR3 extends over 13 amino acids. Germline CDR1 is SNHLY and CDR2 is FYNNEI. CDR3 residues: CASRAGFAGGKLF. The CDR3 bases are TGTGCCAGCAGGGCAGGGTTCGCGGGAGGAAAGCTCTTC.

The chain joins TRBV27 to TRBJ1-2, with a weak D call TRBD1 (5 bases). The CDR3 is 14 amino acids. Germline CDR1 is MNHEY and CDR2 is SMNVEV (reference sequence). Deletions cut 5 bases from V and 4 bases from J, with 14 bases between. The CDR3 protein is CASSPRQIGYGYTF. The CDR3 bases are TGTGCCAGCAGTCCCCGACAGATCGGCTATGGCTACACCTTC.

V usage is TRBV7-2 and J usage is TRBJ2-7; 7 bases fit TRBD1. This CDR3 has 14 residues. V shed 5 bases and J 5 bases; nucleotides not matched to a gene: 9. Germline-derived CDR1 and CDR2 are SGHTA and FQGNSA. CDR3: CASSQRTGLDEQYF. The CDR3 nucleotides are TGTGCCAGCAGCCAACGGACAGGTCTCGACGAGCAGTACTTC.